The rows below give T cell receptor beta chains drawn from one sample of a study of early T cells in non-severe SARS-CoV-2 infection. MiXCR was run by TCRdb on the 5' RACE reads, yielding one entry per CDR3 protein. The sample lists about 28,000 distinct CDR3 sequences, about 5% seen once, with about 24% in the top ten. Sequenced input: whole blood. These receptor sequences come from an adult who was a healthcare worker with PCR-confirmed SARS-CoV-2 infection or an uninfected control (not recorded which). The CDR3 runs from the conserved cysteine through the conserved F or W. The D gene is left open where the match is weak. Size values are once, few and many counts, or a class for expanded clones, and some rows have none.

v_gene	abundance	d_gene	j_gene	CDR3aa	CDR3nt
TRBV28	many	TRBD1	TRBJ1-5	CASSFNTGGTQPQHF	TGTGCCAGCAGTTTTAACACAGGGGGCACACAGCCCCAGCATTTT
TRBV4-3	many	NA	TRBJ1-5	CASSQDLAGVRGNQPQHF	TGCGCCAGCAGCCAAGACCTTGCAGGCGTCAGGGGCAATCAGCCCCAGCATTTT
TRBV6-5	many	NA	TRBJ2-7	CASSYSNRVGISPEQYF	TGTGCCAGCAGTTACTCGAATCGTGTAGGGATTTCACCCGAGCAGTACTTC
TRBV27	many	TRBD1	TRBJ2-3	CASSWDRQAFTQYF	TGTGCCAGCAGTTGGGACAGGCAGGCATTTACGCAGTATTTT
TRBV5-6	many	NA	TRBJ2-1	CASSLLPDLTYNEQFF	TGTGCCAGCAGTTTGCTGCCCGATTTAACCTACAATGAGCAGTTCTTC
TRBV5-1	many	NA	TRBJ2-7	CASSLGGAPQYF	TGCGCCAGCAGCTTGGGTGGAGCTCCGCAGTACTTC
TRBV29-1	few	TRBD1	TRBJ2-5	CSAPHPTGEETQYF	TGCAGCGCCCCCCATCCGACAGGGGAAGAGACCCAGTACTTC
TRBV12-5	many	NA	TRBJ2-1	CASGFLGRDQLRPINEQFF	TGTGCTAGTGGTTTCCTAGGGCGGGACCAGCTGCGACCCATCAATGAGCAGTTCTTC
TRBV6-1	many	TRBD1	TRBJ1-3	CASSEIGQGASGNTIYF	TGTGCCAGCAGTGAAATAGGACAGGGGGCTTCAGGAAACACCATATATTTT
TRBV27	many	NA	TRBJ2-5	CASSFLGPKETQYF	TGTGCCAGCAGTTTCCTGGGCCCTAAAGAGACCCAGTACTTC
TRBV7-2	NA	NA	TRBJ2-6	CASSLGPGAGANVLTF	TGTGCCAGCAGCTTAGGGCCGGGAGCTGGGGCCAACGTCCTGACTTTC
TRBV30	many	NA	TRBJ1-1	CACQIPGHTEAFF	TGTGCCTGCCAAATACCGGGGCACACTGAAGCTTTCTTT
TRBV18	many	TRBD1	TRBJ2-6	CASSPGTGVLRANVLTF	TGTGCCAGCTCACCAGGGACAGGGGTCCTTAGGGCCAACGTCCTGACTTTC
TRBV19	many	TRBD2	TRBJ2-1	CASSTSGMSGNEQFF	TGTGCCAGCTCTACTAGCGGGATGTCGGGTAATGAGCAGTTCTTC
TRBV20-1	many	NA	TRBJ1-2	CSASGRLLGYTF	TGCAGTGCTAGTGGTCGACTCCTTGGCTACACCTTC
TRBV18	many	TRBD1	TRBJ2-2	CASSQRTGSTGELFF	TGTGCCAGCTCACAACGGACAGGGAGCACCGGGGAGCTGTTTTTT
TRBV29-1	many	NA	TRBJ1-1	CSVSNGRNTEAFF	TGCAGCGTCTCCAACGGGAGAAACACTGAAGCTTTCTTT
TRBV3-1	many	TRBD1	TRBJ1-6	CASSQGTGSNSPLHF	TGTGCCAGCAGCCAAGGGACAGGGTCGAATTCACCCCTCCACTTT
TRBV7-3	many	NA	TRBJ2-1	CASSPESSSYNEQFF	TGTGCCAGCAGCCCCGAGAGCAGCTCCTACAATGAGCAGTTCTTC
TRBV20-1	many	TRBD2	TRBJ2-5	CSATSGLAQETQYF	TGCAGTGCTACCTCCGGACTAGCCCAAGAGACCCAGTACTTC
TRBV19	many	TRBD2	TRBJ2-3	CATPRLAGGRDTQYF	TGTGCCACCCCACGACTAGCGGGAGGGCGGGATACGCAGTATTTT
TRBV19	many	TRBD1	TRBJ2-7	CASSTETGVGYEQYF	TGTGCCAGTAGTACTGAGACAGGGGTGGGCTACGAGCAGTACTTC
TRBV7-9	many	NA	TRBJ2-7	CASSLRGGEQYF	TGTGCCAGCAGCTTACGGGGAGGCGAGCAGTACTTC
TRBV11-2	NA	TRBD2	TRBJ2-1	CASSFTTSGRANEQFF	TGTGCCAGCAGCTTTACAACCAGCGGGAGGGCCAATGAGCAGTTCTTC
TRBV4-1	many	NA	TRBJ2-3	CASSQVGAWYF	TGCGCCAGCAGCCAAGTGGGTGCGTGGTATTTT
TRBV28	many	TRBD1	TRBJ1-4	CASSWPSRVQGNEKLFF	TGTGCCAGCAGTTGGCCCTCGAGGGTACAGGGGAATGAAAAACTGTTTTTT
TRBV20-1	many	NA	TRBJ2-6	CSARVAGGANVLTF	TGCAGTGCTAGAGTTGCAGGTGGGGCCAACGTCCTGACTTTC
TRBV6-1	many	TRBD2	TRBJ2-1	CATFTSGRRDNEQFF	TGTGCCACCTTTACTAGCGGGAGAAGGGACAATGAGCAGTTCTTC
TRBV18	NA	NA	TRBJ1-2	CASSPGLNEANYGYTF	TGTGCCAGCTCACCAGGCCTTAACGAGGCGAACTATGGCTACACCTTC
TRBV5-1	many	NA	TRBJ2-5	CASSLVSRETQYF	TGCGCCAGCAGCTTAGTTAGCAGGGAGACCCAGTACTTC
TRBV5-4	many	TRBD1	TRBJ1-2	CASHPGDRVSYGYTF	TGTGCCAGTCATCCGGGGGACAGGGTTTCCTATGGCTACACCTTC
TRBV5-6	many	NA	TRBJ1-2	CASSSGLTGEGYTF	TGTGCCAGCAGCTCGGGACTGACGGGCGAGGGCTACACCTTC
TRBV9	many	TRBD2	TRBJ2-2	CASSVAGGQNTGELFF	TGTGCCAGCAGCGTAGCGGGAGGCCAGAACACCGGGGAGCTGTTTTTT
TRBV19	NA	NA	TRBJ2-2	CASQRTDGNTGELFF	TGTGCCAGTCAGAGGACAGATGGAAACACCGGGGAGCTGTTTTTT
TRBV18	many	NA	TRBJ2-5	CASSPSRGSETQYF	TGTGCCAGCTCACCCTCCCGGGGTTCAGAGACCCAGTACTTC
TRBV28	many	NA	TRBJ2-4	CASSSMTDAKNIQYF	TGTGCCAGCAGTTCCATGACAGACGCCAAAAACATTCAGTACTTC
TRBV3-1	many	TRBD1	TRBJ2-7	CASSQGDGQGRFAYEQYF	TGTGCCAGCAGCCAAGGGGATGGACAGGGACGTTTCGCGTACGAGCAGTACTTC
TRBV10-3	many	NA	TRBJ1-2	CAISEEGGYTF	TGTGCCATCAGTGAGGAGGGGGGCTACACCTTC
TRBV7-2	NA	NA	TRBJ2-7	CASSAVGYEQYF	TGTGCCAGCAGCGCGGTGGGCTACGAGCAGTACTTC
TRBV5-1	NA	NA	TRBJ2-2	CASTANTGGTGELFF	TGCGCCAGCACCGCCAACACCGGGGGCACCGGGGAGCTGTTTTTT
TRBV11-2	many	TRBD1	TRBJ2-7	CASSLSRDRGTYEQYF	TGTGCCAGCAGCTTGTCCAGGGACAGGGGGACCTACGAGCAGTACTTC
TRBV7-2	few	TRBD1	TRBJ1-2	CASSREQGASGLGYTF	TGTGCCAGCAGCAGAGAACAGGGGGCGAGTGGACTTGGCTACACCTTC
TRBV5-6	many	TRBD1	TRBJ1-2	CASSFHRDRANGYTF	TGTGCCAGCAGCTTTCACCGGGACAGGGCTAATGGCTACACCTTC
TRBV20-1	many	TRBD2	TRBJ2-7	CSARAGGNSYEQYF	TGCAGTGCTCGGGCCGGGGGGAATTCCTACGAGCAGTACTTC
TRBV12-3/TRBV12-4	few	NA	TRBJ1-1	CASSSDSSTEAFF	TGTGCCAGCAGCTCGGACAGTTCCACTGAAGCTTTCTTT
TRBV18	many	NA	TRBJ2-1	CASSTDTLNNEQFF	TGTGCCAGCTCTACGGATACCCTTAACAATGAGCAGTTCTTC
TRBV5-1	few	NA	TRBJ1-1	CASSLGRVTEAFF	TGCGCCAGCAGCTTGGGGCGGGTCACTGAAGCTTTCTTT
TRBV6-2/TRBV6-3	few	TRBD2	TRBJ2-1	CASSYSGSGGAIF	TGTGCCAGCAGTTACTCTGGTAGCGGGGGGGCAATCTTC
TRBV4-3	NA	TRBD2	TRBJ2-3	CASSRRIAGTSGETDTQYF	TGCGCCAGCAGCCGAAGAATAGCCGGGACTAGCGGGGAGACAGATACGCAGTATTTT
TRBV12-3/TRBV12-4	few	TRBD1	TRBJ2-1	CASKGTGAVSYNEQFF	TGTGCCAGCAAAGGGACAGGGGCTGTCTCTTACAATGAGCAGTTCTTC
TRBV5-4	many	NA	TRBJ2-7	CASSLGGDRAYEQYF	TGTGCCAGCAGCTTAGGGGGGGACAGAGCCTACGAGCAGTACTTC
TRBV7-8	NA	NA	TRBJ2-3	CASSSWTILSTDTQYF	TGTGCCAGCAGCTCCTGGACTATCCTAAGCACAGATACGCAGTATTTT
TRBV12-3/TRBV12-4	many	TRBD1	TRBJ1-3	CANRQGPFSGNTIYF	TGTGCCAACAGACAGGGCCCCTTCTCTGGAAACACCATATATTTT
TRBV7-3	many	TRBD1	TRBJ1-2	CASSLGQGEGYTF	TGTGCCAGCAGCTTAGGGCAGGGGGAAGGCTACACCTTC